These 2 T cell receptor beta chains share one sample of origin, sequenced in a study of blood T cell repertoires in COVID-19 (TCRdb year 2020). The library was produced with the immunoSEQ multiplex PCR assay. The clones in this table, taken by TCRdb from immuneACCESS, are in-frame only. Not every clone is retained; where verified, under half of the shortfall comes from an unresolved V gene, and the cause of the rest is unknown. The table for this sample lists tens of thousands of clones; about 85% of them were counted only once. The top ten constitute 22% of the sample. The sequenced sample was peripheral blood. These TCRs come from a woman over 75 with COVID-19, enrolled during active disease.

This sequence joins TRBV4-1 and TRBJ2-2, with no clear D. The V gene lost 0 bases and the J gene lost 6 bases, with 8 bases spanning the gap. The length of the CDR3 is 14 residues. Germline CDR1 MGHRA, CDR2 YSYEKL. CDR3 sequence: CASSQDHPAGELFF. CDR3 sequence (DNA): TGCGCCAGCAGCCAAGATCACCCGGCCGGGGAGCTGTTTTTT.

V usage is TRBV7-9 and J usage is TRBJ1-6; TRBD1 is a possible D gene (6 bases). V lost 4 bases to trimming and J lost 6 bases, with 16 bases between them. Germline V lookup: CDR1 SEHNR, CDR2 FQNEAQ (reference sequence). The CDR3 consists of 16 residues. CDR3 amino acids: CASSYLGGGGNSPLHF. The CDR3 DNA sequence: TGTGCCAGCAGCTACCTAGGGGGTGGGGGTAATTCACCCCTCCACTTT.